This TCR beta chain was retrieved from a study of T cell repertoires in ileal Crohn's disease. Study at large: The M6 sample came from neoterminal ileum during colonoscopy after surgery. Broader study findings: Endoscopic recurrence occurred in every patient whose clonality exceeded 26.8%. Within the first postoperative year, endoscopy came at median about 6.9 months.

Concerning this clone itself: Its antigen is not known.

Germline V gene data show CDR1 as MDHEN and CDR2 as SYDVKM. V lost 8 bases to trimming and J lost 0 bases, with 11 bases between them. The CDR3 is 14 amino acids. The time point here: neoterminal ileum biopsy at postoperative endoscopy, about 6 months after surgery. Included were adult ileal or ileocolonic Crohn's patients indicated for ileocolonic resection. Profiled with immunoSEQ multiplex PCR; TCRdb holds only in-frame clones, not every one. The sample lists a few thousand clones, roughly 80% seen once, with 5% to 6.5% in the top ten. The sequence was collected from an adult with Crohn's disease. This chain uses TRBV28 with TRBJ2-1, with D perhaps TRBD2 (5 bases). Sequencing was done on a sample of ileal tissue. The CDR3 loop reads CASLSRASYNEQFF. The CDR3 DNA follows: TGTGCCAGCCTCTCGCGGGCCTCCTACAATGAGCAGTTCTTC.